The 14 T cell receptor beta chains listed next were all sequenced from one sample in a study of blood T cell repertoires in COVID-19. Sequencing used immunoSEQ multiplex PCR; TCRdb keeps in-frame clones, though not all of them. The table includes some 200,000 clones, 88% detected once. Sequences were obtained from peripheral blood. These TCRs come from a man aged 70-80 years with acute or convalescent COVID-19.

This clone was picked up one time. The chain combines TRBV29-1 with TRBJ1-1; no clear D gene. V lost 3 bases and J 1 base, leaving 9 bases between the germline ends. CDR3 size: 13 residues. The germline V gene encodes CDR1 SQVTM and CDR2 ANQGSEA. CDR3 amino acids: CSVDESGNTEAFF. The CDR3 region has the DNA TGCAGCGTTGATGAGAGTGGGAACACTGAAGCTTTCTTT.

The rearrangement links TRBV5-1 to TRBJ2-7, with TRBD2 matching over 7 bases. CDR1 SGHRS and CDR2 YFSETQ come from the germline V gene. With V trimmed by 0 bases and J by 2 bases, 5 bases remained unmatched. The CDR3 is 15 residues long. CDR3 coding DNA: TGCGCCAGCAGCTTGGCCGCGGGAGCCCCCTACGAGCAGTACTTC. Its translation: CASSLAAGAPYEQYF.

Only a few counts were recorded for this clone. The genes are TRBV19 and TRBJ2-6; D gene uncertain. The CDR3 extends over 14 amino acids. Trimming shortened V by 10 bases and J by 0 bases, and 10 bases separated the two germline ends. Germline lookup yields CDR1 LNHDA and CDR2 SQIVND (reference sequence). CDR3 in amino acids: CATKSGSGANVLTF. The CDR3 nucleotides read TGTGCCACCAAGTCGGGCTCTGGGGCCAACGTCCTGACTTTC.

This chain links TRBV19 with TRBJ1-5, with D maybe TRBD1 (6 bases). Germline CDR1 reads LNHDA; CDR2 reads SQIVND (reference sequence). The CDR3 covers 15 residues. Trimming removed 4 bases from V and 4 bases from J, with 14 bases in between. The CDR3 region is CASSTTGRGNQPQHF. CDR3 DNA: TGTGCCAGTAGTACGACGGGCAGGGGAAATCAGCCCCAGCATTTT.

The chain carries TRBV24-1 and TRBJ1-5; 8 bases are shared with TRBD1. Trimming removed 10 bases from V and 6 bases from J; junction bases left unmatched: 13. The CDR3 has 15 residues. CDR1 is KGHDR and CDR2 is SFDVKD in the germline V gene. The CDR3 is CATRLGQGFCQPQHF. The DNA for the CDR3 is TGTGCCACAAGGCTAGGACAGGGCTTCTGTCAGCCCCAGCATTTT.

This clone has more than one count but fewer than ten. This chain uses TRBV10-3 with TRBJ2-1; D is possibly TRBD2 (5 bases). This CDR3 is built from 13 residues. Germline assignment: CDR1 ENHRY and CDR2 SYGVKD. V was cut by 6 bases and J by 2 bases, with 8 bases left in between. Here the CDR3 reads CAISRDTYNEQFF. CDR3 bases: TGTGCCATCAGCCGGGATACCTACAATGAGCAGTTCTTC.

This chain connects TRBV29-1 to TRBJ1-6; 7 nucleotides match TRBD1. CDR3 size: 13 residues. Unmatched junction bases numbered 4, after V lost 2 bases and J lost 9 bases. Germline CDR1 and CDR2: SQVTM and ANQGSEA. This CDR3 is CSVETGVGSPLHF. The CDR3 DNA sequence: TGCAGCGTTGAAACAGGGGTGGGTTCACCCCTCCACTTT.

The chain carries TRBV25-1 and TRBJ2-7, with TRBD1 matching over 10 bases. The J segment lost 5 bases and the V segment lost 2 bases, leaving 6 bases of the junction unmatched. Germline-derived CDR1 and CDR2 are MGHDK and SYGVNS. The CDR3 has 15 amino acids. As DNA, the CDR3 is TGTGCCAGCAGTGAAGAGGGGACAGGGGTCAACGAGCAGTACTTC. Translated: CASSEEGTGVNEQYF.

The chain is built from TRBV19 and TRBJ2-7; 14 bases are shared with TRBD2. Looked up from germline, CDR1 is LNHDA and CDR2 is SQIVND (reference sequence). This CDR3 region has 15 residues. V trimming: 5 bases; J trimming: 6 bases; junction bases outside the gene matches: 6. The CDR3 sequence is CASSGGTSGSFEQYF. The CDR3 DNA follows: TGTGCCAGTAGTGGGGGGACTAGCGGGAGTTTCGAGCAGTACTTC.

J is TRBJ2-7 and V is TRBV27; a possible D gene is TRBD2 (5 bases). Trimming took 5 bases from V and 1 from J, leaving 15 bases between them. Germline assignment: CDR1 MNHEY and CDR2 SMNVEV (reference sequence). The CDR3 is made up of 15 amino acids. CDR3 coding DNA: TGTGCCAGCAGTATCGGACTCCAACCTTCCTACGAGCAGTACTTC. Translated, it gives CASSIGLQPSYEQYF.

The chain combines TRBV5-6 with TRBJ1-6, with unresolved D. V was shortened by 4 bases and J by 10 bases, with 9 bases between the two germline ends. CDR1 and CDR2 (germline): SGHDT, YYEEEE. The CDR3 covers 12 residues. CDR3 sequence reads: CASSIYSSPLHF. CDR3 in DNA: TGTGCCAGCAGCATTTACTCGTCACCCCTCCACTTT.

This clone has just one count. The V gene is TRBV29-1, the J gene TRBJ1-5; D is uncertain. V lost 6 bases to trimming and J lost 4 bases, with 10 bases between them. Germline loops: CDR1 SQVTM, CDR2 ANQGSEA. The CDR3 covers 12 residues. Here the CDR3 DNA reads TGCAGCGTGGGAGCCGCGAATCAGCCCCAGCATTTT. Translating gives CSVGAANQPQHF.

This clone is a singleton in its sample. The genes are TRBV2 and TRBJ1-4; D call uncertain. Trimming stripped 4 bases from V and 0 bases from J, with 6 bases between. The germline V gene has CDR1 SNHLY and CDR2 FYNNEI. CDR3 length: 14 residues. The CDR3 DNA sequence: TGTGCCAGCAGTGGTGGAGCAACTAATGAAAAACTGTTTTTT. Translation: CASSGGATNEKLFF.

This rearrangement joins TRBV24-1 to TRBJ2-2; D call uncertain. CDR3 size: 15 residues. Looked up from germline, CDR1 is KGHDR and CDR2 is SFDVKD. Between the trimmed V and J ends, which lost 5 bases and 1 base, there was a span of 10 bases. CDR3 sequence (DNA): TGTGCCACCAGTGGTATAACTGAGAACACCGGGGAGCTGTTTTTT. It codes for CATSGITENTGELFF.